This entry is about one T cell receptor (beta chain). This sample is part of a study of control samples from healthy donors and cancer patients. The assay was immunoSEQ multiplex PCR, and TCRdb's table has in-frame clones only and misses some. The sample carries some 150,000 clones, roughly 89% recorded once. The ends lost 2 bases at V and 7 bases at J; junction bases unmatched: 7. The CDR3 totals 15 residues. CDR1 is KGHDR and CDR2 is SFDVKD in the germline V gene. The chain has TRBV24-1 and TRBJ2-1; TRBD2 matches 7 bases. The clonotype was recovered from a man in his thirties or forties in good health. The specimen sequenced was blood. CDR3: CATSDWGGSSNEQFF. As DNA, the CDR3 is TGTGCCACCAGTGATTGGGGCGGGAGTTCAAATGAGCAGTTCTTC.